These 30 T cell receptor beta chains originate from one sample sequenced in a study of blood T cell repertoires in COVID-19. Generated by immunoSEQ multiplex PCR, the TCRdb table keeps only in-frame clones and is missing some. The sample yields about 200,000 clones, 82% seen once. What was sequenced was peripheral blood. These receptors originate from a human donor with acute or convalescent COVID-19. The donor label of this sample is uncertain.

The CDR3 DNA reads as TGTGCCAGCAGTTACTCCCTAGGACTAGCGGGGTTGGGGACCCAGTACTTC. Its translation is CASSYSLGLAGLGTQYF. V is TRBV6-2 or TRBV6-3 and J is TRBJ2-5; 12 nucleotides match TRBD2. V trimming: 0 bases; J trimming: 7 bases; junction bases outside the gene matches: 9. This CDR3 comprises 17 residues. The V gene's germline CDR1 is MNHEY and CDR2 SVGEGT.

This clone appeared once. V gene TRBV25-1 combines with J gene TRBJ1-1, with D hard to call. Germline loops: CDR1 MGHDK, CDR2 SYGVNS. V lost 7 bases to trimming and J lost 4 bases, with 7 bases between them. This CDR3 is built from 11 residues. The DNA of the CDR3 is TGTGCCAGCAATCGAGGCACTGAAGCTTTCTTT. It translates to CASNRGTEAFF.

The sample holds a few counts of this clone. The chain recombines TRBV7-2 with TRBJ1-5; D not resolved. Looked up from germline, CDR1 is SGHTA and CDR2 is FQGNSA. The germline V and J ends were trimmed by 5 bases and 4 bases, with 9 bases remaining between them. The CDR3 runs to 13 residues. CDR3 bases: TGTGCCAGCAGCCGGGATCTAAATCAGCCCCAGCATTTT. The encoded protein is CASSRDLNQPQHF.

The chain has TRBV6-1 and TRBJ1-6; D gene uncertain. Germline CDR1 and CDR2: MNHNS and SASEGT. Trimming took off 1 base at V and 9 bases at J, with 10 bases between the two ends. The CDR3 has 14 amino acids. The chain's CDR3 is CASSEGRWSSPLHF. The CDR3 DNA follows: TGTGCCAGCAGTGAAGGGCGCTGGAGTTCACCCCTCCACTTT.

The chain couples TRBV5-1 to TRBJ1-1; 7 bases align to TRBD1. The ends lost 4 bases at V and 0 bases at J; junction bases unmatched: 6. This CDR3 has 15 amino acids. Germline CDR1 is SGHRS and CDR2 is YFSETQ. CDR3 in DNA: TGCGCCAGCAGCGGGTCGGGACAGATGAACACTGAAGCTTTCTTT. Protein product: CASSGSGQMNTEAFF.

V and J are TRBV27 and TRBJ1-1; 7 nucleotides match TRBD1. The V and J ends lost 5 bases and 1 base, in that order; junction bases with no gene match: 7. Germline assignment: CDR1 MNHEY and CDR2 SMNVEV (reference sequence). The CDR3 has 15 residues. This CDR3 is CASSPHWTGNTEAFF. CDR3 bases: TGTGCCAGCAGTCCCCATTGGACAGGGAACACTGAAGCTTTCTTT.

This chain connects TRBV2 to TRBJ2-3; D may be TRBD1 (5 bases). From germline, CDR1 is SNHLY and CDR2 FYNNEI. The CDR3 has 15 amino acids. V lost 8 bases, J lost 1 base, and 16 bases lay in between. The CDR3, as DNA: TGTGCCAGCTGGGGTCAGGGCAGGGGCACAGATACGCAGTATTTT. As protein: CASWGQGRGTDTQYF.

V gene TRBV11-2 combines with J gene TRBJ1-2; weak D call: TRBD1 (5 bases). In germline, CDR1 is SGHAT, CDR2 FQNNGV. CDR3 size: 15 residues. V gave up 1 base and J gave up 7 bases, with 16 bases separating them. The chain's CDR3 is CASSLGGAGRGGYTF. In nucleotides, the CDR3 is TGTGCCAGCAGCTTAGGAGGCGCGGGGAGGGGTGGCTACACCTTC.

On this clone: At one boundary the junction diverges from the germline segment, which might be a read error. V gene TRBV2 combines with J gene TRBJ1-2, with 7 bases that match TRBD1. Germline-derived CDR1 and CDR2 are SNHLY and FYNNEI. There are 14 residues in the CDR3. The CDR3 DNA sequence: TGTGCCAGCAGTGAAGCTCGGCGAGGACAGGCGCCGTCCTTC. This codes for CASSEARRGQAPSF.

This sequence joins TRBV5-4 and TRBJ2-7; 7 bases are a match to TRBD1. This CDR3 has 13 amino acids. Germline V gene data show CDR1 as SGHNT and CDR2 as YYREEE (reference sequence). The junction had 4 bases not matched to a gene; V was cut back by 5 bases and J by 2 bases. CDR3 in amino acids: CASSVGQTYEQYF. The CDR3 bases are TGTGCCAGCAGTGTGGGACAGACCTACGAGCAGTACTTC.

The gene calls are TRBV20-1 and TRBJ2-7; TRBD2 aligns across 7 bases. Germline assignment: CDR1 DFQATT and CDR2 SNEGSKA (reference sequence). This CDR3 is built from 14 residues. After removal of 4 bases from V and 4 bases from J, the junction contained 10 bases not matched to a gene. CDR3 protein: CSANERDSGYEQYF. The CDR3 region has the DNA TGCAGTGCTAATGAGCGGGATTCAGGGTACGAGCAGTACTTC.

The rearrangement joins TRBV10-3 to TRBJ2-3, with 16 bases matching TRBD2. The CDR3 runs to 19 residues. With V trimmed by 6 bases and J by 5 bases, 14 bases remained unmatched. From germline, CDR1 is ENHRY and CDR2 SYGVKD. CDR3 in amino acids: CAISGNPGTSGRAIDTQYF. CDR3 nucleotide sequence: TGTGCCATCAGCGGTAATCCCGGGACTAGCGGGAGGGCCATAGATACGCAGTATTTT.

V usage is TRBV9 and J usage is TRBJ2-7, with 7 bases lining up with TRBD2. Germline values: CDR1 SGDLS, CDR2 YYNGEE. With 0 bases clipped from V and 1 base from J, the junction kept 7 bases outside the gene matches. This CDR3 has 16 amino acids. CDR3 loop: CASSVAPASGSYEQYF. The CDR3 DNA is TGTGCCAGCAGCGTAGCCCCGGCTAGCGGTTCCTACGAGCAGTACTTC. Supplemented by reference TRBV9 and TRBJ2-7, the full variable domain reads DSGVTQTPKHLITATGQRVTLRCSPRSGDLSVYWYQQSLDQGLQFLIQYYNGEERAKGNILERFSAQQFPDLHSELNLSSLELGDSALYFCASSVAPASGSYEQYFGPGTRLTVT.

The genes are TRBV10-3 and TRBJ2-3; TRBD2 aligns across 9 bases. Losses at the gene ends were 4 bases for V and 2 bases for J; bases not matched to a gene: 7. Germline V CDR1 and CDR2: ENHRY, SYGVKD. The CDR3 spans 16 residues. DNA for the CDR3: TGTGCCATCAGTGGCTGGGGCGGGGGGGACACAGATACGCAGTATTTT. Protein product: CAISGWGGGDTDTQYF.

The gene calls are TRBV6-4 and TRBJ1-4, with TRBD1 matching 9 bases. The V segment lost 5 bases and the J segment 6 bases; nucleotides outside the gene matches: 7. The CDR3 spans 15 residues. Germline CDR1 and CDR2: MRHNA and SNTAGT. The CDR3 DNA is TGTGCCAGCAGTCCCGGGACAGGGATTCATGAAAAACTGTTTTTT. It yields the protein CASSPGTGIHEKLFF.

This chain links TRBV6-5 with TRBJ1-2; D is undetermined. The V end lost 5 bases, the J end lost 4 bases, and 17 bases lay between the germline ends. Germline-derived CDR1 and CDR2 are MNHEY and SVGAGI. This CDR3 is built from 15 residues. The CDR3, as DNA: TGTGCCAGCAGTACACCGGGATTCGGAGGCTATGGCTACACCTTC. It translates to CASSTPGFGGYGYTF.

The chain couples TRBV7-9 to TRBJ1-1; 10 bases are a match to TRBD1. Germline V gene data show CDR1 as SEHNR and CDR2 as FQNEAQ (reference sequence). The CDR3 has 16 residues. V gave up 2 bases and J gave up 4 bases; unmatched junction bases: 7. The CDR3 protein is CASSLTDRGWFTEAFF. In nucleotides, the CDR3 is TGTGCCAGCAGCTTAACGGACAGGGGGTGGTTCACTGAAGCTTTCTTT.

The chain links TRBV5-1 to TRBJ2-5; TRBD1 might be the D (6 bases). This CDR3 spans 13 amino acids. CDR1 SGHRS and CDR2 YFSETQ come from the germline V gene. The V and J ends lost 3 bases and 3 bases respectively, with 9 bases between them. In nucleotides, the CDR3 is TGCGCCAGCAGCTGGGACAAAAAAGAGACCCAGTACTTC. It translates to CASSWDKKETQYF.

The chain has TRBV12-3 or TRBV12-4 and TRBJ2-5; 7 bases match TRBD1. This CDR3 contains 13 residues. The V segment lost 6 bases and the J segment 5 bases; nucleotides outside the gene matches: 6. The CDR3 loop is CASRRGQAETQYF. The CDR3 DNA follows: TGTGCCAGCAGACGCGGACAGGCGGAGACCCAGTACTTC.

V usage is TRBV15 and J usage is TRBJ1-1; 12 bases are shared with TRBD1. The junction had 7 bases not matched to a gene; V was cut back by 7 bases and J by 1 base. This CDR3 has 16 amino acids. Germline V lookup: CDR1 LNHNV, CDR2 YYDKDF (reference sequence). For the CDR3, the DNA is TGTGCCACCACTAGGGGGACAGGGGGCCCGAACACTGAAGCTTTCTTT. This codes for CATTRGTGGPNTEAFF.

The chain couples TRBV7-8 to TRBJ2-7; the match to TRBD2 covers 11 bases. The CDR3 is 15 residues long. V was clipped by 4 bases and J by 7 bases; unmatched bases: 9. The germline CDR1 and CDR2 sequences are SGHVS and FQNEAQ. CDR3 region: CASSSISGRAQEQYF. CDR3 DNA sequence: TGTGCCAGCAGCTCAATTAGCGGGAGGGCTCAGGAGCAGTACTTC.

This chain joins TRBV7-3 and TRBJ2-2; TRBD1 might be the D (6 bases). Between the trimmed V and J ends, which lost 5 bases and 6 bases, there was a span of 16 bases. The CDR3 length is 15 residues. From germline, CDR1 is SGHTA and CDR2 FQGTGA. The CDR3 loop is CASSEGTGIAGELFF. CDR3 sequence (DNA): TGTGCCAGCAGCGAGGGAACAGGGATAGCCGGGGAGCTGTTTTTT.

The chain uses TRBV12-3 or TRBV12-4 and TRBJ2-7, with TRBD1 matching 7 bases. V dropped 6 bases and J dropped 6; count of bases not matched to a gene: 8. The CDR3 contains 13 residues. CDR3 nucleotide sequence: TGTGCCAGCAGCCTGTTTTCAGGGGGCGAGCAGTACTTC. Amino acid sequence: CASSLFSGGEQYF.

The V gene is TRBV6-6, the J gene TRBJ2-2; 8 bases map to TRBD1. The ends lost 2 bases at V and 5 bases at J; junction bases unmatched: 7. The CDR3 is 16 amino acids. Germline V lookup: CDR1 MNHNY, CDR2 SVGAGI (reference sequence). CDR3 residues: CASSYALTGGTGELFF. The CDR3 DNA reads TGTGCCAGCAGTTACGCACTTACAGGGGGTACCGGGGAGCTGTTTTTT.

The rearrangement joins TRBV5-4 to TRBJ1-6; D is ambiguous. V was clipped by 2 bases and J by 11 bases, with 14 bases between them. CDR3 length: 14 residues. Germline V lookup: CDR1 SGHNT, CDR2 YYREEE (reference sequence). CDR3 residues: CASSLDGSSTPLHF. CDR3 in DNA: TGTGCCAGCAGCTTAGATGGGAGTTCGACACCCCTCCACTTT.

The CDR3 protein is CASGEFGQYF. CDR3 coding DNA: TGTGCCAGCGGAGAGTTTGGGCAGTATTTT. This sequence joins TRBV11-3 and TRBJ2-3; D remains unclear. V gave up 8 bases and J gave up 11 bases, with 11 bases separating them. In germline, CDR1 is SGHNT, CDR2 YENEEA. This CDR3 comprises 10 residues.

This clone came up once. The CDR3 bases are TGTGCCAGCAGTGGGGATAGCGGGTTACAAACCGGGGAGCTGTTTTTT. It translates to CASSGDSGLQTGELFF. The gene calls are TRBV2 and TRBJ2-2, with TRBD2 matching 7 bases. V was pared by 4 bases and J by 5 bases, with 10 bases of the junction left unmatched. The germline V gene has CDR1 SNHLY and CDR2 FYNNEI. The CDR3 runs 16 residues.

This clone was counted only a few times. V and J are TRBV6-1 and TRBJ1-5; D is undetermined. The CDR3 runs 16 residues. The V end lost 3 bases, the J end lost 0 bases, and 12 bases lay between the germline ends. Germline assignment: CDR1 MNHNS and CDR2 SASEGT. In nucleotides, the CDR3 is TGTGCCAGCAGTGAGTCAGGCACATATAGCAATCAGCCCCAGCATTTT. It translates to CASSESGTYSNQPQHF.

The chain joins TRBV27 to TRBJ1-2; 7 nucleotides line up with TRBD1. This CDR3 is 14 amino acids long. V was clipped by 5 bases and J by 8 bases; unmatched bases: 11. The V gene's germline CDR1 is MNHEY and CDR2 SMNVEV (reference sequence). The CDR3 protein is CASSPETGRLGYTF. The CDR3 bases are TGTGCCAGCAGTCCCGAGACAGGGAGGTTAGGCTACACCTTC.

The J gene is TRBJ2-2, the V gene TRBV19; 15 bases match TRBD2. Trimming removed 7 bases from V and 6 bases from J; junction bases left unmatched: 12. CDR3 size: 18 residues. The V gene's germline CDR1 is LNHDA and CDR2 SQIVND (reference sequence). This chain's CDR3 is CASTRGLAGGLEAGELFF. The CDR3 DNA sequence: TGTGCCAGTACCAGGGGACTAGCGGGAGGACTGGAGGCCGGGGAGCTGTTTTTT.